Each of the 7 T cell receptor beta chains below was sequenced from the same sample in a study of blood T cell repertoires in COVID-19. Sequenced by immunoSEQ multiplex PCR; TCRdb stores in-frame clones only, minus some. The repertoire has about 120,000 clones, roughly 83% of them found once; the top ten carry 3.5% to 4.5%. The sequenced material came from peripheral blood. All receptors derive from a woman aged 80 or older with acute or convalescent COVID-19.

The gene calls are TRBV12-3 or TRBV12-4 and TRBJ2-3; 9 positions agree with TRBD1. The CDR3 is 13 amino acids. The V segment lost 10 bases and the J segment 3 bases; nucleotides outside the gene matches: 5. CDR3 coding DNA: TGTGCCACCGGGACAGGGTCTACAGATACGCAGTATTTT. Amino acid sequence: CATGTGSTDTQYF.

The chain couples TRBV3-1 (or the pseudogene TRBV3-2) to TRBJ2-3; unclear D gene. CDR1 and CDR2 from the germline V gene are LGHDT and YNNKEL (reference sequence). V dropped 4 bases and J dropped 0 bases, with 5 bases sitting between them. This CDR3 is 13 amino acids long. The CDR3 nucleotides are TGTGCCAGCAGCCGCGAGAGCACAGATACGCAGTATTTT. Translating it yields CASSRESTDTQYF.

In nucleotides, the CDR3 is TGTGCCATCAAGGCTAGCTCCCAAGAGACCCAGTACTTC. This codes for CAIKASSQETQYF. The chain carries TRBV10-3 and TRBJ2-5; D is possibly TRBD2 (5 bases). Trimming cost V 7 bases and J 1 base, with 10 bases left between them. The CDR3 extends over 13 amino acids. Germline-derived CDR1 and CDR2 are ENHRY and SYGVKD.

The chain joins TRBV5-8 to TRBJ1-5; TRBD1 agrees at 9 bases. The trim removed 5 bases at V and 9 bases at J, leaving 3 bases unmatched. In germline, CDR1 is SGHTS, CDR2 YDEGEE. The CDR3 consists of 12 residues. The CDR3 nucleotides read TGTGCCAGCAGGGACAGGGGTGGGCCCCAGCATTTT. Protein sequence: CASRDRGGPQHF.

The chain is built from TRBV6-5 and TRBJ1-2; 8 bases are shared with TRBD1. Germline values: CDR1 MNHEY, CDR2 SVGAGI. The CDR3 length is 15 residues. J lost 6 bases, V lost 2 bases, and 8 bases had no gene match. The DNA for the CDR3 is TGTGCCAGCAGTTACGGAGGAACAGGGGGGAATGGCTACACCTTC. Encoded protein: CASSYGGTGGNGYTF.

CDR3 residues: CASSQEYRGYTEAFF. CDR3 bases: TGTGCCAGCAGCCAAGAGTATCGGGGATACACTGAAGCTTTCTTT. The chain links TRBV4-2 to TRBJ1-1; D remains unclear. This CDR3 has 15 residues. From germline, CDR1 is LGHNA and CDR2 YNFKEQ. Trimming removed 0 bases from V and 3 bases from J, with 11 bases in between.

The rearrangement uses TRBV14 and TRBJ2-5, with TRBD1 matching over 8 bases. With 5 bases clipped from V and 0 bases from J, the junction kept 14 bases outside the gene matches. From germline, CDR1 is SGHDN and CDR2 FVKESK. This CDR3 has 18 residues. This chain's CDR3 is CASSTRQGPSPYQETQYF. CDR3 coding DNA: TGTGCCAGCAGCACCAGACAGGGGCCGTCTCCATACCAAGAGACCCAGTACTTC.